A selection of T cell receptor beta chains follows, all from one sample in a study of blood T cell repertoires in COVID-19. Some clones are missing from TCRdb's copy, which holds only in-frame ones; the method was immunoSEQ multiplex PCR. The sample lists 400,000 to 450,000 clones, less than 95% occurring once. What was sequenced was PBMCs or T cells enriched from blood (not recorded which). Source of these receptors: a man between 18 and 35 years old who had recovered from COVID-19. Each CDR3 is given with its conserved first and last residue. The order of the fields is D gene, clone size, J gene, V gene, CDR3 DNA, CDR3 protein. D genes are given only for firm matches. Size values are once, few and many counts, or a class for expanded clones, and some rows have none.

D: NA
size: once
J: TRBJ2-1
V: TRBV5-1
DNA: TGCGCCAGCTTAGGGGCGGTGTCCTTTTCCTACAATGAGCAGTTCTTC
CDR3: CASLGAVSFSYNEQFF

D: TRBD2
size: NA
J: TRBJ2-5
V: TRBV3-1/TRBV3-2
DNA: TGTGCCAGCAGCCAAGATTCCCGACCGGGACTAGCGGGGGGATCCCAGTACTTC
CDR3: CASSQDSRPGLAGGSQYF

D: TRBD2
size: NA
J: TRBJ2-1
V: TRBV19
DNA: TGTGCCAGTAGCGCAATTAGCGGGACCCACTCCTACAATGAGCAGTTCTTC
CDR3: CASSAISGTHSYNEQFF

D: TRBD2
size: NA
J: TRBJ2-2
V: TRBV6-6
DNA: TGTGCCAGCTACGCGGGGGCGAACACCGGGGAGCTGTTTTTT
CDR3: CASYAGANTGELFF

D: TRBD1
size: NA
J: TRBJ1-2
V: TRBV10-3
DNA: TGTGCCATCCAGGGGGGATGGACAGGGTCTGGCTACACCTTC
CDR3: CAIQGGWTGSGYTF

D: TRBD1
size: NA
J: TRBJ1-2
V: TRBV11-2
DNA: TGTGCCAGCAGCCGACCCGGACAGGTCTATGGCTACACCTTC
CDR3: CASSRPGQVYGYTF

D: TRBD2
size: NA
J: TRBJ2-7
V: TRBV24-1
DNA: TGTGCCACCAGTGTTGGCGGGAGTCCCGACGAGCAGTACTTC
CDR3: CATSVGGSPDEQYF

D: NA
size: NA
J: TRBJ1-1
V: TRBV6-5
DNA: TGTGCCAGCAGTTACCTGGACACTAACACTGAAGCTTTCTTT
CDR3: CASSYLDTNTEAFF

D: TRBD1
size: NA
J: TRBJ2-2
V: TRBV5-1
DNA: TGCGCCAGCAGCTTTAATATGATCGGACAGGGCGGGACCGGGGAGCTGTTTTTT
CDR3: CASSFNMIGQGGTGELFF

D: NA
size: NA
J: TRBJ1-5
V: TRBV15
DNA: TGTGCCACCAGCAGCGGCAGGGATCAGCCCCAGCATTTT
CDR3: CATSSGRDQPQHF

D: NA
size: NA
J: TRBJ1-2
V: TRBV2
DNA: TGTGCCAGCAGTGAGCAGATCTATGGCTACACCTTC
CDR3: CASSEQIYGYTF

D: NA
size: NA
J: TRBJ1-1
V: TRBV7-9
DNA: TGTGCCAGCAGCGATATGTTGGAGGGCACTGAAGCTTTCTTT
CDR3: CASSDMLEGTEAFF

D: TRBD1
size: NA
J: TRBJ2-2
V: TRBV11-2
DNA: TGTGCCAGCCGCGGGACAGGGAACACCGGGGAGCTGTTTTTT
CDR3: CASRGTGNTGELFF

D: TRBD2
size: few
J: TRBJ2-1
V: TRBV3-1/TRBV3-2
DNA: TGTGCCAGCAGCCCCACTAGCGGGAGGGATAATGAGCAGTTCTTC
CDR3: CASSPTSGRDNEQFF

D: NA
size: once
J: TRBJ1-4
V: TRBV9
DNA: TGTGCCAGCAGCGCCGACGGCAGGCATTATGAAAAACTGTTTTTT
CDR3: CASSADGRHYEKLFF

D: TRBD2
size: NA
J: TRBJ2-1
V: TRBV14
DNA: TGTGCCAGCAGCCAAGGGACTAGCTCCTACAATGAGCAGTTCTTC
CDR3: CASSQGTSSYNEQFF

D: TRBD1
size: NA
J: TRBJ2-7
V: TRBV2
DNA: TGTGCCAGCAGTACCGGGACAGGGTATTACGAGCAGTACTTC
CDR3: CASSTGTGYYEQYF

D: TRBD2
size: NA
J: TRBJ2-7
V: TRBV19
DNA: TGTGCCAGTAGTGTAAGCGGGAGAGCCTACGAGCAGTACTTC
CDR3: CASSVSGRAYEQYF

D: NA
size: NA
J: TRBJ2-3
V: TRBV2
DNA: TGTGCCAGCAGCAGGGACTTCACAGATACGCAGTATTTT
CDR3: CASSRDFTDTQYF

D: TRBD2
size: NA
J: TRBJ2-3
V: TRBV28
DNA: TGTGCCAGCTCCGGGACTAGCGGGAGTGATACGCAGTATTTT
CDR3: CASSGTSGSDTQYF

D: TRBD2
size: NA
J: TRBJ2-1
V: TRBV4-1
DNA: TGCGCCAGCAGCCAATCAAATCCGGGACTAGCGGACTCGAATGAGCAGTTCTTC
CDR3: CASSQSNPGLADSNEQFF

D: NA
size: NA
J: TRBJ2-7
V: TRBV13
DNA: TGTGCCAGCAGCACCTCGACGCCGGGAGCCGGTGAGCAGTACTTC
CDR3: CASSTSTPGAGEQYF

D: NA
size: once
J: TRBJ1-1
V: TRBV11-3
DNA: TGTGCCAGCAGCTTTGGCGGGAAGGCTGAAGCTTTCTTT
CDR3: CASSFGGKAEAFF

D: TRBD1
size: NA
J: TRBJ1-1
V: TRBV7-9
DNA: TGTGCCAGCAGCTCCCAAGACAGGGGAGCTTTCTTT
CDR3: CASSSQDRGAFF

D: TRBD2
size: NA
J: TRBJ2-1
V: TRBV18
DNA: TGTGCCAGCTCACCGGTGGGGAACCCCGGGACTAGCAATGAGCAGTTCTTC
CDR3: CASSPVGNPGTSNEQFF

D: NA
size: NA
J: TRBJ2-2
V: TRBV29-1
DNA: TGCAGCGTTGTGCGGCGAGGTGACGGGGAGCTGTTTTTT
CDR3: CSVVRRGDGELFF

D: NA
size: few
J: TRBJ1-1
V: TRBV7-9
DNA: TGTGCCAGCAGCTCAGGTGAAGCTTTCTTT
CDR3: CASSSGEAFF

D: NA
size: NA
J: TRBJ1-6
V: TRBV30
DNA: TGTGCCTGGAGTGGGGGACTTGATAATTCACCCCTCCACTTT
CDR3: CAWSGGLDNSPLHF

D: NA
size: once
J: TRBJ1-2
V: TRBV28
DNA: TGTGCCAGCAGTCTTAAACGCCGACAGGATGGCTACACCTTC
CDR3: CASSLKRRQDGYTF

D: NA
size: NA
J: TRBJ2-1
V: TRBV5-1
DNA: TGCGCCAGCAGCTCCCGGAGGACCAATGAGCAGTTCTTC
CDR3: CASSSRRTNEQFF

D: NA
size: NA
J: TRBJ2-7
V: TRBV19
DNA: TGTGCCAGTAGTATAGAGGGCAGTTTCTACGAGCAGTACTTC
CDR3: CASSIEGSFYEQYF

D: NA
size: once
J: TRBJ1-4
V: TRBV12-3/TRBV12-4
DNA: TGTGCCAGCAGTTCAGGTGAAAAACTGTTTTTT
CDR3: CASSSGEKLFF

D: TRBD2
size: NA
J: TRBJ2-3
V: TRBV7-9
DNA: TGTGCCAGCAGCTTACCCGGGACTAGCGGGAGGACAGATACGCAGTATTTT
CDR3: CASSLPGTSGRTDTQYF

D: NA
size: once
J: TRBJ1-3
V: TRBV4-1
DNA: TGCGCCAGCAGCCAGGGGCGAGAATCTGTAAACACCATATATTTT
CDR3: CASSQGRESVNTIYF

D: NA
size: NA
J: TRBJ1-4
V: TRBV4-1
DNA: TGCGCCAGCAGCCAAGATCTAGGGGCTACTAATGAAAAACTGTTTTTT
CDR3: CASSQDLGATNEKLFF

D: TRBD2
size: NA
J: TRBJ2-3
V: TRBV5-1
DNA: TGCGCCAGCAGCCCGGGGGCTAGCGGGGGCCTATCCCTTCTCACAGATACGCAGTATTTT
CDR3: CASSPGASGGLSLLTDTQYF

D: NA
size: NA
J: TRBJ2-7
V: TRBV7-8
DNA: TGTGCCAGCAGCCCCTCAGAGGTAGCGGAAGCCTACGAGCAGTACTTC
CDR3: CASSPSEVAEAYEQYF

D: NA
size: NA
J: TRBJ2-2
V: TRBV7-9
DNA: TGTGCCAGCAGGAGCACCGGGGAGCTGTTTTTT
CDR3: CASRSTGELFF

D: TRBD1
size: NA
J: TRBJ1-2
V: TRBV7-2
DNA: TGTGCCAGCAGCTCCCGACAGGGGGCAAGCTACACCTTC
CDR3: CASSSRQGASYTF

D: NA
size: NA
J: TRBJ2-7
V: TRBV2
DNA: TGTGCCAGCAGTGAAAATCGGGAACCCCACTACGAGCAGTACTTC
CDR3: CASSENREPHYEQYF

D: TRBD1
size: NA
J: TRBJ1-2
V: TRBV4-1
DNA: TGCGCCAGCAGCTTCACCGGGACAGGGGGTGGCTACACCTTC
CDR3: CASSFTGTGGGYTF

D: TRBD2
size: NA
J: TRBJ2-1
V: TRBV10-3
DNA: TGTGCCATCAGCACCCTAGCGGGAGAGGCGGATGAGCAGTTCTTC
CDR3: CAISTLAGEADEQFF

D: TRBD2
size: NA
J: TRBJ2-7
V: TRBV11-2
DNA: TGTGCCAGCAGCCCACTAGCGGGAGGGCCCTACGAGCAGTACTTC
CDR3: CASSPLAGGPYEQYF

D: NA
size: NA
J: TRBJ1-4
V: TRBV7-8
DNA: TGTGCCAGCAGCTTAACTGGGGGGGAAAATAATGAAAAACTGTTTTTT
CDR3: CASSLTGGENNEKLFF

D: NA
size: NA
J: TRBJ1-4
V: TRBV10-2
DNA: TGCGCCAGCAGTGAGGCCAGGATATTAAGAAAACTGTTTTTT
CDR3: CASSEARILRKLFF

D: TRBD1
size: NA
J: TRBJ1-6
V: TRBV6-1
DNA: TGTGCCAGCAGTGGCCCGGGACAGGGGCTCCCGCAAACCCTCCACTTT
CDR3: CASSGPGQGLPQTLHF

D: NA
size: NA
J: TRBJ1-5
V: TRBV2
DNA: TGTGCCAGCAGTGATCCCCCCTGGCAGGGCAAAAGCAATCAGCCCCAGCATTTT
CDR3: CASSDPPWQGKSNQPQHF

D: NA
size: NA
J: TRBJ1-3
V: TRBV19
DNA: TGTGCCAGTAGTATCCGGACAGCCTCTGGAAACACCATATATTTT
CDR3: CASSIRTASGNTIYF

D: TRBD1
size: NA
J: TRBJ1-2
V: TRBV27
DNA: TGTGCCAGCAGTTTATCTCAGGGGGCGCGAGGCTACACCTTC
CDR3: CASSLSQGARGYTF

D: NA
size: NA
J: TRBJ1-2
V: TRBV5-1
DNA: TGCGCCAGCAGCCGCGCGACAGATCAGAGGACCTTC
CDR3: CASSRATDQRTF

D: TRBD1
size: NA
J: TRBJ1-6
V: TRBV4-1
DNA: TGCGCCAGCAGCCTCGGGGGACAGAATTCACCCCTCCACTTT
CDR3: CASSLGGQNSPLHF

D: NA
size: NA
J: TRBJ1-1
V: TRBV18
DNA: TGTGCCAGCTCACCAGTCCGGGGTGAAGCTTTCTTT
CDR3: CASSPVRGEAFF

D: NA
size: once
J: TRBJ2-1
V: TRBV3-1/TRBV3-2
DNA: TGTGCCAGCAGCCAAGGGCGAGCGCCGAGCTCCTACAATGAGCAGTTCTTC
CDR3: CASSQGRAPSSYNEQFF